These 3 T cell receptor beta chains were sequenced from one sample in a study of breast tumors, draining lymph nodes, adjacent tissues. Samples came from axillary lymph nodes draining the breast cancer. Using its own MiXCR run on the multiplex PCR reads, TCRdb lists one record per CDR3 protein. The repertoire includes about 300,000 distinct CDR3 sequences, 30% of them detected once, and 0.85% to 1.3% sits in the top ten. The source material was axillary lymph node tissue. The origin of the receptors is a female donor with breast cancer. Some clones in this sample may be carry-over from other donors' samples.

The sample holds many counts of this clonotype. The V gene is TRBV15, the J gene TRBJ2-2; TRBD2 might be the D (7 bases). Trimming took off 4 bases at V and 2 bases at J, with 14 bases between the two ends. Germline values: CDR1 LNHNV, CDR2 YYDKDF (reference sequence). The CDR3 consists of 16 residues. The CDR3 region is CATSTRGQLNTGELFF. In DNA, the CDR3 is TGTGCCACCAGCACGCGGGGGCAATTAAACACCGGGGAGCTGTTTTTT.

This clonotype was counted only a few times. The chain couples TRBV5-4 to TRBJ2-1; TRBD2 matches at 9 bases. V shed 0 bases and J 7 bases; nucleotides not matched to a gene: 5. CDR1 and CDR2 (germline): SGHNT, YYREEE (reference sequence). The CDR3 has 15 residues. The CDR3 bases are TGTGCCAGCAGCTTGGGGGGCGGGAGGGAAAATGAGCAGTTCTTC. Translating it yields CASSLGGGRENEQFF.

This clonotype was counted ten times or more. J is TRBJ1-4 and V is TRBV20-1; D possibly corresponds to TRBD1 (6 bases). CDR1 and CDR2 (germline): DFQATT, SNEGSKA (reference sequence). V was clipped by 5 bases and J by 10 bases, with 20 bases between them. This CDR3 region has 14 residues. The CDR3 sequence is CSAPEGGPVGKLFF. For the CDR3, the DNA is TGCAGTGCTCCAGAAGGGGGTCCAGTTGGAAAACTGTTTTTT.